The clone carrying this TCR beta chain showed up many times. The study included ophthalmopathy patients with Clinical Activity Score at least 3, NOSPECS grade at least 4 and duration under 3 months. Those patients with uncontrolled infection, other autoimmune disease, pregnancy or lactation were excluded. Cells are PBMCs isolated from 10 ml of fresh blood. The CDR3 regions of TCR beta were amplified from RNA transcripts. In the first-round RT-PCR of the TCR CDR3, the HTBI primer set was used. TCRdb reprocessed the multiplex PCR reads with MiXCR, giving one entry per CDR3 protein. The table shows hundreds of thousands of distinct CDR3 sequences, with about 24% occurring only once. CDR1 and CDR2 (germline): MNHEY, SVGAGI. This CDR3 region has 16 residues. Deletions cut 8 bases from V and 2 bases from J, with 19 bases between. The data derive from a study of T cells in Graves' hyperthyroidism and ophthalmopathy. Turning to the study itself: Blood was drawn when the patient was first diagnosed and still untreated.

Sequences were obtained from blood. This chain links TRBV6-5 with TRBJ1-5; D remains unclear. This clonotype originated in a woman in her thirties with Graves' ophthalmopathy. CDR3 in DNA: TGTGCCAGCCTCGGACGCAATTTGGGAGGCAATCAGCCCCAGCATTTT. Encoded protein: CASLGRNLGGNQPQHF.